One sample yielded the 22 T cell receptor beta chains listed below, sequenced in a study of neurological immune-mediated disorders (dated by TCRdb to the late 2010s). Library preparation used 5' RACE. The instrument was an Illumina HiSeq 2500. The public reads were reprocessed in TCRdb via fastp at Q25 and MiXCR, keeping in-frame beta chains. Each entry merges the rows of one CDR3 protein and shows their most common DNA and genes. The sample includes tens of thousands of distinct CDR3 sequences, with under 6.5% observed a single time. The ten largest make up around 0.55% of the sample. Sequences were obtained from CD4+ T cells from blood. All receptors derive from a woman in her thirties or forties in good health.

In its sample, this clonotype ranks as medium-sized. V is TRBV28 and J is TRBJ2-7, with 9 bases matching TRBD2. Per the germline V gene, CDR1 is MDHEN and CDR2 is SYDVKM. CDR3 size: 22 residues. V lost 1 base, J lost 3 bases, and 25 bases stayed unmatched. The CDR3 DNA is TGTGCCAGCAGTTTATCCGTCTGGAGGGCTAGCGGGGCGGAAGACACCTACTACGAGCAGTACTTC. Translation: CASSLSVWRASGAEDTYYEQYF. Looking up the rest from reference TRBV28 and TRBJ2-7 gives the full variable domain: DVKVTQSSRYLVKRTGEKVFLECVQDMDHENMFWYRQDPGLGLRLIYFSYDVKMKEKGDIPEGYSVSREKKERFSLILESASTNQTSMYLCASSLSVWRASGAEDTYYEQYFGPGTRLTVT.

As DNA, the CDR3 is TGTGCCAGCAGCCTAGGACATCACAATGAGCAGTTCTTC. Protein sequence: CASSLGHHNEQFF. The V gene is TRBV9, the J gene TRBJ2-1; D may be TRBD1 (5 bases). This CDR3 has 13 residues. Germline CDR1 SGDLS, CDR2 YYNGEE. V was cut by 4 bases and J by 5 bases, with 10 bases left in between.

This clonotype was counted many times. The CDR3 bases are TGCGCCAGCAGCCAACCGACTAGCGGGAGGGTTCAATTCGAGCAGTACTTC. Translated: CASSQPTSGRVQFEQYF. The chain employs TRBV4-1 and TRBJ2-7; 14 nucleotides match TRBD2. Trimming at V came to 2 bases and at J to 6 bases, leaving 9 bases not matched to a gene. The CDR3 spans 17 residues. CDR1 and CDR2 (germline): MGHRA, YSYEKL.

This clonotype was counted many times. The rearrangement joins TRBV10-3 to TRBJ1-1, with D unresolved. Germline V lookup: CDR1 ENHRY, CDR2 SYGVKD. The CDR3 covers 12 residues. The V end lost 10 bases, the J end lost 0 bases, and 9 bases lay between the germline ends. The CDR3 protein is CATGRLNTEAFF. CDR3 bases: TGTGCCACCGGACGGTTGAACACTGAAGCTTTCTTT.

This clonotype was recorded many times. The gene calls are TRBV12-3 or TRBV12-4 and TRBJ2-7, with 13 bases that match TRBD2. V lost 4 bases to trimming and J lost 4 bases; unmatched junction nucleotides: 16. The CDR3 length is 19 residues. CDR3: CASSSRQGTSGVGAYEQYF. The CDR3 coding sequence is TGTGCCAGCAGTTCCCGACAGGGGACTAGCGGGGTAGGGGCTTACGAGCAGTACTTC.

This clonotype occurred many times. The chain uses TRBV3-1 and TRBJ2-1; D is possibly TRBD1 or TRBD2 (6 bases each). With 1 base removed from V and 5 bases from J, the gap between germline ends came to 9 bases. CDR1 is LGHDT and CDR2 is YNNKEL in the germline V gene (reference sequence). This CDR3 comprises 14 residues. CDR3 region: CASSQVGGNNEQFF. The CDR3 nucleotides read TGTGCCAGCAGCCAAGTGGGGGGCAACAATGAGCAGTTCTTC.

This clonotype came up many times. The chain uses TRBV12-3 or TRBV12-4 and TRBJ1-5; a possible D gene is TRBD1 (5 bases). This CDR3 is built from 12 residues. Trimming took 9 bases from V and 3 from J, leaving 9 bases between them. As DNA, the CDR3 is TGTGCCAGTGGGACGCCCAATCAGCCCCAGCATTTT. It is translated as CASGTPNQPQHF.

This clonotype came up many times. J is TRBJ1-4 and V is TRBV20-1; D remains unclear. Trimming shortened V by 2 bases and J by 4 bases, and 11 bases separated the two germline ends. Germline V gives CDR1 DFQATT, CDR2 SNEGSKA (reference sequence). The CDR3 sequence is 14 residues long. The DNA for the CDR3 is TGCAGTGCTAGATCGATGGTTGATAATGAAAAACTGTTTTTT. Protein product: CSARSMVDNEKLFF.

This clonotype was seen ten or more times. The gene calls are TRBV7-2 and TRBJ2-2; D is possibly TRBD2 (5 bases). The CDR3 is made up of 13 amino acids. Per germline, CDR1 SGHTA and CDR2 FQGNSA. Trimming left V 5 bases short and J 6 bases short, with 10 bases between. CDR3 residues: CASSVDSPGELFF. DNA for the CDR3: TGTGCCAGCAGCGTGGACTCGCCCGGGGAGCTGTTTTTT.

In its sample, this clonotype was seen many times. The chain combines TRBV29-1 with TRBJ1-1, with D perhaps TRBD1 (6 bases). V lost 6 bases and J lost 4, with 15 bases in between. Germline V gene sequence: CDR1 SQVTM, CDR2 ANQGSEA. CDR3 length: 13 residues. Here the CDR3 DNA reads TGCAGCGTGGGGGGCGCCTCAGGCACTGAAGCTTTCTTT. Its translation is CSVGGASGTEAFF.

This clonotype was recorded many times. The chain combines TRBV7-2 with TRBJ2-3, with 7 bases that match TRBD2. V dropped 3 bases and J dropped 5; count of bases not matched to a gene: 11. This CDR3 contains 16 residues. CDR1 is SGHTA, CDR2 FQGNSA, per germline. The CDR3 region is CASSFSAGRKGDTQYF. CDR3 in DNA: TGTGCCAGCAGCTTTTCAGCGGGACGGAAAGGAGATACGCAGTATTTT. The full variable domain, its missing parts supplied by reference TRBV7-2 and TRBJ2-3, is GAGVSQSPSNKVTEKGKDVELRCDPISGHTALYWYRQSLGQGLEFLIYFQGNSAPDKSGLPSDRFSAERTGGSVSTLTIQRTQQEDSAVYLCASSFSAGRKGDTQYFGPGTRLTVL.

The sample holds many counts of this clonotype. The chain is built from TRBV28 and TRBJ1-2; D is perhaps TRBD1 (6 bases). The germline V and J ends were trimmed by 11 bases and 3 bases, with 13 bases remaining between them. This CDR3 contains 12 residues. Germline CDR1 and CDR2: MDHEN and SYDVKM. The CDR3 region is CAWGGLDYGYTF. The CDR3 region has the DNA TGTGCCTGGGGGGGGCTTGACTATGGCTACACCTTC.

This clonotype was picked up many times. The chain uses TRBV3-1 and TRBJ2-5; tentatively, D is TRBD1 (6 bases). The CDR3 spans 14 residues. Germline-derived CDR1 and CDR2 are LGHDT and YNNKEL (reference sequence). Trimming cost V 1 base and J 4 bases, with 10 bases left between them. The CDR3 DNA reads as TGTGCCAGCAGCCAAGGGGGGCAGATAGAGACCCAGTACTTC. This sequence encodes CASSQGGQIETQYF.

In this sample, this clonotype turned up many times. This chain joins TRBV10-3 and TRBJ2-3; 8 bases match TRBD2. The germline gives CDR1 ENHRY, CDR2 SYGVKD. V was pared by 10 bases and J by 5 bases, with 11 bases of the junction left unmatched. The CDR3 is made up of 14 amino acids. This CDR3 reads CATAPGLGGDTQYF. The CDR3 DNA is TGTGCCACCGCTCCGGGACTAGGGGGAGATACGCAGTATTTT.

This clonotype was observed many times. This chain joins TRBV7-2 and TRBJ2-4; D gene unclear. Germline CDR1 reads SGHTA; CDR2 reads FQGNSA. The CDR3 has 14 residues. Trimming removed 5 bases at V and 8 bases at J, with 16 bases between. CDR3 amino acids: CASSPPLRWDIQYF. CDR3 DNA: TGTGCCAGCAGCCCCCCCCTAAGGTGGGACATTCAGTACTTC. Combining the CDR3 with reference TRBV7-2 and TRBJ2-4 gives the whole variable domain GAGVSQSPSNKVTEKGKDVELRCDPISGHTALYWYRQSLGQGLEFLIYFQGNSAPDKSGLPSDRFSAERTGGSVSTLTIQRTQQEDSAVYLCASSPPLRWDIQYFGAGTRLSVL.

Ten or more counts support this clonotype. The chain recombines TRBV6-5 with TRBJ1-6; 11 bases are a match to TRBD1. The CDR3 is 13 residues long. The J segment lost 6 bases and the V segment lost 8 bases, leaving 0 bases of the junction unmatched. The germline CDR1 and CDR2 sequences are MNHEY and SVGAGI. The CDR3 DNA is TGTGCCAGCGGACAGGGGGCTAATTCACCCCTCCACTTT. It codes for CASGQGANSPLHF.

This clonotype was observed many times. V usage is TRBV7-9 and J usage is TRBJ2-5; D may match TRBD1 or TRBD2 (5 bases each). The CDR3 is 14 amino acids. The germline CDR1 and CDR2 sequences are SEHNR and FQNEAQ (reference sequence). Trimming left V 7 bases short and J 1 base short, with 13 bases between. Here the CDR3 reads CASTLRDGQETQYF. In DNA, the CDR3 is TGTGCCAGCACCCTGAGGGACGGCCAAGAGACCCAGTACTTC.

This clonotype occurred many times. CDR3 region: CASSLLPGGTDTQYF. In DNA, the CDR3 is TGCGCCAGCAGCTTGCTTCCGGGAGGCACAGATACGCAGTATTTT. The chain recombines TRBV5-1 with TRBJ2-3; TRBD2 is a possible D gene (6 bases). V was shortened by 1 base and J by 1 base, with 10 bases between the two germline ends. The CDR3 covers 15 residues. Germline-derived CDR1 and CDR2 are SGHRS and YFSETQ.

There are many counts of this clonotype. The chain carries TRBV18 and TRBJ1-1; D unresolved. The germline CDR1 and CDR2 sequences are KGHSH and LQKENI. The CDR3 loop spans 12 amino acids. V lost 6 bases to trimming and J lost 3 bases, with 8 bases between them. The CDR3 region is CASSGLYTEAFF. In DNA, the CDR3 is TGTGCCAGCTCTGGGCTTTACACTGAAGCTTTCTTT.

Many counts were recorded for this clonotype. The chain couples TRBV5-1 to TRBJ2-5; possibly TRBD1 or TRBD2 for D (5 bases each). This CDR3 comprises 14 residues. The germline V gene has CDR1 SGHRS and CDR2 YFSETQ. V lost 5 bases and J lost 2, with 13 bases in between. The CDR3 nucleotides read TGCGCCAGCAGACTAGGGGCTCCTCAAGAGACCCAGTACTTC. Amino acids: CASRLGAPQETQYF. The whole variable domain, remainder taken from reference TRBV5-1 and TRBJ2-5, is KAGVTQTPRYLIKTRGQQVTLSCSPISGHRSVSWYQQTPGQGLQFLFEYFSETQRNKGNFPGRFSGRQFSNSRSEMNVSTLELGDSALYLCASRLGAPQETQYFGPGTRLLVL.

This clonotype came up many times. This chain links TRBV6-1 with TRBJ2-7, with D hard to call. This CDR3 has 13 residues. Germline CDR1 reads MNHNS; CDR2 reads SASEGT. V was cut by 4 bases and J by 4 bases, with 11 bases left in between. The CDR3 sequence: CASSGPMKYEQYF. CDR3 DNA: TGTGCCAGCAGTGGACCGATGAAATACGAGCAGTACTTC.

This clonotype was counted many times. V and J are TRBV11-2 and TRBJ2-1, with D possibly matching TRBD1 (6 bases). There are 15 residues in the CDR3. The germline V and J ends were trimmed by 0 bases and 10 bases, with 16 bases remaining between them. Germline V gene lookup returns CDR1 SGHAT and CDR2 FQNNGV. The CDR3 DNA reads TGTGCCAGCAGCTTAGATCAATTCGCAGGGGCCGAGCAGTTCTTC. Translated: CASSLDQFAGAEQFF.